The 15 T cell receptor beta chains reported below all come from one sample, sequenced in a study of T-cell reconstitution after alpha-beta-depleted transplantation in children. It was with unique molecular identifiers that the TCRbeta library was prepared. TCRdb re-analysed the PCR reads in MiXCR, keeping a single row per CDR3 protein. The repertoire holds about 110,000 distinct CDR3 sequences, with approximately 6.9% as singletons. This specimen was PBMCs, mostly from graft donor cells, taken 360 days after TCRalphabeta/CD19-depleted stem cell transplant. These receptors originate from a male patient between 2 and 9 years old who had a stem cell transplant for acute lymphoblastic leukemia, so the T cells may come from the graft donor.

This chain connects TRBV7-2 to TRBJ2-1, with 8 bases that match TRBD1. CDR1 SGHTA and CDR2 FQGNSA come from the germline V gene. The J segment lost 0 bases and the V segment lost 0 bases, leaving 13 bases of the junction unmatched. The CDR3 spans 20 residues. The CDR3, as DNA: TGTGCCAGCAGCTTAGCTCCCGGGACAGGTCCTTTATACTCCTACAATGAGCAGTTCTTC. Translating gives CASSLAPGTGPLYSYNEQFF.

This clonotype turned up a few times. The chain is built from TRBV7-9 and TRBJ2-3; a weak D match, TRBD1 (6 bases). Germline V lookup: CDR1 SEHNR, CDR2 FQNEAQ (reference sequence). V gave up 5 bases and J gave up 2 bases, with 14 bases separating them. The CDR3 has 15 residues. In DNA, the CDR3 is TGTGCCAGCAGCCCCGGACAGAGCCTCACAGATACGCAGTATTTT. Translated, it gives CASSPGQSLTDTQYF.

Of note for this clonotype: A much larger clone lies a single base off, so this may be a read error. The chain links TRBV29-1 to TRBJ1-6, with D unclear. CDR3 size: 14 residues. Germline lookup yields CDR1 SQVTM and CDR2 ANQGSEA. DNA of the CDR3: TGCAGCGTTCTCCCGAGGGCCGATAATTCACCCATCCACTTT. Translation: CSVLPRADNSPIHF.

This clonotype was counted at least ten times. This chain uses TRBV5-6 with TRBJ1-4; 7 bases agree with TRBD1. The CDR3 totals 14 residues. The V segment lost 2 bases and the J segment 6 bases; nucleotides outside the gene matches: 4. CDR1 is SGHDT, CDR2 YYEEEE, per germline. CDR3 region: CASSFGGGHEKLFF. The CDR3 DNA sequence: TGTGCCAGCAGCTTTGGAGGGGGCCATGAAAAACTGTTTTTT.

The chain links TRBV28 to TRBJ2-3, with D maybe TRBD2 (5 bases). The germline V and J ends were trimmed by 7 bases and 3 bases, with 17 bases remaining between them. Germline V gives CDR1 MDHEN, CDR2 SYDVKM. The CDR3 is 15 residues long. The CDR3 sequence is CASTEDLRGTDTQYF. CDR3 in DNA: TGTGCCAGCACCGAGGACCTAAGAGGGACAGATACGCAGTATTTT.

This clonotype has more than one count but fewer than ten. The V gene is TRBV7-9, the J gene TRBJ1-1; maybe TRBD1 (5 bases). Germline-derived CDR1 and CDR2 are SEHNR and FQNEAQ (reference sequence). This CDR3 comprises 17 residues. The germline V and J ends were trimmed by 5 bases and 1 base, with 20 bases remaining between them. CDR3 in amino acids: CASSLTYLTAPNTEAFF. In DNA, the CDR3 is TGTGCCAGCAGCCTGACTTATCTGACAGCGCCGAACACTGAAGCTTTCTTT.

This clonotype appeared many times. The chain links TRBV4-3 to TRBJ2-5; D is possibly TRBD1 or TRBD2 (5 bases each). The CDR3 runs 14 residues. The V end lost 4 bases, the J end lost 6 bases, and 15 bases lay between the germline ends. CDR1 is LGHNA and CDR2 is YSLEER in the germline V gene. The CDR3: CASSPEPGTKTQYF. CDR3 DNA: TGCGCCAGCAGCCCTGAACCAGGGACGAAGACCCAGTACTTC.

This clonotype was observed a few times. The rearrangement links TRBV7-3 to TRBJ2-7; D is perhaps TRBD1 (5 bases). From germline, CDR1 is SGHTA and CDR2 FQGTGA. The CDR3 spans 11 residues. Trimming stripped 4 bases from V and 9 bases from J, with 10 bases between. The CDR3 coding sequence is TGTGCCAGCAGCTCCGGACAAAGGCAGTACTTC. Translating gives CASSSGQRQYF.

This clonotype was counted between two and nine times. V usage is TRBV6-5 and J usage is TRBJ2-7; the D call may be TRBD1 or TRBD2 (6 bases each). V was shortened by 4 bases and J by 3 bases, with 13 bases between the two germline ends. The CDR3 has 14 residues. In germline, CDR1 is MNHEY, CDR2 SVGAGI. CDR3 loop: CASSWSGAHYEQYF. DNA for the CDR3: TGTGCCAGCAGTTGGTCGGGGGCCCACTACGAGCAGTACTTC.

There are many counts of this clonotype. The chain couples TRBV20-1 to TRBJ2-5; TRBD2 might be the D (5 bases). Germline CDR1 reads DFQATT; CDR2 reads SNEGSKA (reference sequence). With 4 bases removed from V and 6 bases from J, the gap between germline ends came to 12 bases. The CDR3 length is 12 residues. The CDR3 DNA sequence: TGCAGTGCTAAGGCGGGCCACCAGACCCAGTACTTC. Encoded protein: CSAKAGHQTQYF.

This clonotype was seen ten or more times. The V gene is TRBV2, the J gene TRBJ2-7, with D unclear. From germline, CDR1 is SNHLY and CDR2 FYNNEI. With 5 bases removed from V and 3 bases from J, the gap between germline ends came to 17 bases. This CDR3 region has 15 residues. In nucleotides, the CDR3 is TGTGCCAGCAGTTCAATGACCCCTTTGGACTACGAGCAGTACTTC. Translation gives CASSSMTPLDYEQYF.

This clonotype was seen a handful of times. The V and J genes are TRBV7-3 and TRBJ2-1; 13 bases align to TRBD2. J gave up 3 bases and V 5 bases, and 13 bases lay outside the gene matches. CDR1 and CDR2 from the germline V gene are SGHTA and FQGTGA. The CDR3 sequence is 19 residues long. The chain's CDR3 is CASSRTPKTSGRNYNEQFF. CDR3 coding DNA: TGTGCCAGCAGCCGTACCCCAAAGACTAGCGGGAGGAACTACAATGAGCAGTTCTTC. Combining the CDR3 with reference TRBV7-3 and TRBJ2-1 gives the whole variable domain GAGVSQTPSNKVTEKGKYVELRCDPISGHTALYWYRQSLGQGPEFLIYFQGTGAADDSGLPNDRFFAVRPEGSVSTLKIQRTERGDSAVYLCASSRTPKTSGRNYNEQFFGPGTRLTVL.

The rearrangement links TRBV9 to TRBJ2-5; 7 positions agree with TRBD2. V lost 0 bases and J lost 4; bases outside the gene matches: 3. The CDR3 loop spans 14 amino acids. Germline assignment: CDR1 SGDLS and CDR2 YYNGEE. The CDR3, as DNA: TGTGCCAGCAGCGTAGAGGGCGGGGGAGAGACCCAGTACTTC. Its translation: CASSVEGGGETQYF.

In this sample, this clonotype turned up many times. The V and J genes are TRBV5-6 and TRBJ1-2; tentatively, D is TRBD1 (6 bases). The germline V gene encodes CDR1 SGHDT and CDR2 YYEEEE. This CDR3 is 14 amino acids long. The germline V and J ends were trimmed by 2 bases and 10 bases, with 18 bases remaining between them. The CDR3: CASSFWTVRGVYTF. The DNA for the CDR3 is TGTGCCAGCAGCTTCTGGACAGTTAGAGGAGTCTACACCTTC.

This clonotype was picked up many times. The rearrangement links TRBV27 to TRBJ1-2, with 8 bases aligning to TRBD1. V shed 0 bases and J 8 bases; nucleotides not matched to a gene: 8. Germline assignment: CDR1 MNHEY and CDR2 SMNVEV (reference sequence). This CDR3 has 15 amino acids. For the CDR3, the DNA is TGTGCCAGCAGTTTATCAAGCCAGGGGGCGTTGGGCTACACCTTC. It specifies CASSLSSQGALGYTF.